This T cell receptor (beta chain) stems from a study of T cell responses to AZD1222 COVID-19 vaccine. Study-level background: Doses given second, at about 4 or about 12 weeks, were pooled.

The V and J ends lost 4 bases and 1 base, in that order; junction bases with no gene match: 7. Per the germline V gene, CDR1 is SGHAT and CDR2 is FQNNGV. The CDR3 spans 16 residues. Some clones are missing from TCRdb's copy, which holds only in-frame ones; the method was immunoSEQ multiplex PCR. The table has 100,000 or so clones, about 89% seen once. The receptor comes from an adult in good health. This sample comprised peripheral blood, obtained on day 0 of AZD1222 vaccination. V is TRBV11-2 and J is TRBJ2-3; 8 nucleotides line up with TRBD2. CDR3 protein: CASSWAGGWGTDTQYF. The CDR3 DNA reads TGTGCCAGCAGCTGGGCGGGAGGTTGGGGCACAGATACGCAGTATTTT.